Listed below are T cell receptor beta chains from one sample, sequenced in a study of blood T cells in healthy people across ages. Via MiXCR, TCRdb re-called the 5' RACE reads, giving one row per CDR3 protein. Here the sample spans fewer than 2,000,000 distinct CDR3 sequences, about 39% being singletons. The specimen sequenced was blood. The receptors were gathered from a human donor in good health. Each CDR3 is given with its conserved first and last residue. A D gene is named only where the DNA matches it firmly. Only part of the rows carry a size: once, few, many, or a class if the clone is expanded.

V: TRBV20-1
D: TRBD1
J: TRBJ1-5
size: .
DNA: TGCAGTGCTAGCCCAGGGGGCCGGAGCAATCAGCCCCAGCATTTT
CDR3: CSASPGGRSNQPQHF

V: TRBV2
D: .
J: TRBJ1-5
size: .
DNA: TGTGCCAGCGGACTAGTAGTCCAGCCCCAGCATTTT
CDR3: CASGLVVQPQHF

V: TRBV5-1
D: .
J: TRBJ1-2
size: .
DNA: TGCGCCAGCAGCTTGGCCGACAGATCCTATGGCTACACCTTC
CDR3: CASSLADRSYGYTF

V: TRBV4-1
D: .
J: TRBJ1-2
size: .
DNA: TGCGCCAGCAGCCCCACCGGACAGCCCGCTAACTATGGCTACACCTTC
CDR3: CASSPTGQPANYGYTF

V: TRBV20-1
D: .
J: TRBJ1-4
size: .
DNA: TGCGGTACAGAAGAGGGGGGAGATAATGAAAAACTGTTTTTT
CDR3: CGTEEGGDNEKLFF

V: TRBV20-1
D: TRBD1
J: TRBJ1-5
size: .
DNA: TGCAGTGCTATAGACAGGGGATGGAGTCAGCCCCAGCATTTT
CDR3: CSAIDRGWSQPQHF

V: TRBV6-5
D: .
J: TRBJ1-1
size: few
DNA: TGTGCCAGCCCCCGGCCGATAAACACTGAAGCTTTCTTT
CDR3: CASPRPINTEAFF

V: TRBV7-9
D: .
J: TRBJ2-2
size: once
DNA: TGTGCCAGCAGCTCCGACAGTGACACCGGGGAGCTGTTTTTT
CDR3: CASSSDSDTGELFF

V: TRBV7-2
D: .
J: TRBJ1-2
size: .
DNA: TGTGCCAGCAGCCTATGGGGCGGGGTACTTCTTAACTATGGCTACACCTTC
CDR3: CASSLWGGVLLNYGYTF

V: TRBV7-9
D: .
J: TRBJ2-5
size: .
DNA: TGTGCCAGCAGCCGTCGGGTGGATGCGCAAGAGACCCAGTACTTC
CDR3: CASSRRVDAQETQYF

V: TRBV7-9
D: TRBD1
J: TRBJ2-5
size: once
DNA: TGTGCCAGCAGCAGAACAGGGGGACGGCAAGAGACCCAGTACTTC
CDR3: CASSRTGGRQETQYF

V: TRBV10-3
D: .
J: TRBJ2-7
size: .
DNA: TGTGCCATCAGGGATGGACAGCAAAGCTCCTACGAGCAGTACTTC
CDR3: CAIRDGQQSSYEQYF

V: TRBV15
D: TRBD1
J: TRBJ1-5
size: once
DNA: TGTGCCACCAGCAGAGCGCAGGGGGGGGGCGTGAGCAATCAGCCCCAGCATTTT
CDR3: CATSRAQGGGVSNQPQHF

V: TRBV29-1
D: .
J: TRBJ2-3
size: many
DNA: TGCAGCGTCCTGGAGGGTACAGATACGCAGTATTTT
CDR3: CSVLEGTDTQYF

V: TRBV4-3
D: .
J: TRBJ1-6
size: .
DNA: TGCGCCAGCAGCCAAGTCGGAATCGGGGCAGAGTCACCCCTCCACTTT
CDR3: CASSQVGIGAESPLHF

V: TRBV4-2
D: TRBD1
J: TRBJ2-5
size: few
DNA: TGTGCCAGCAGCCAGTTACCGGGACAGGGGGGGACCCAGTACTTC
CDR3: CASSQLPGQGGTQYF

V: TRBV2
D: .
J: TRBJ2-7
size: .
DNA: TGTGCCAGCGAAGGAGGAGACTCCAGCTCCTACGAGCAGTACTTC
CDR3: CASEGGDSSSYEQYF

V: TRBV12-3/TRBV12-4
D: .
J: TRBJ2-3
size: few
DNA: TGTGCCAGCAGTCCCTTGGGGACACCCCAGTTTAATACGCAGTATTTT
CDR3: CASSPLGTPQFNTQYF

V: TRBV24-1
D: .
J: TRBJ2-5
size: .
DNA: TGTGCCACCAGTGATTTGAAAGCGGAGACCCAGTACTTC
CDR3: CATSDLKAETQYF

V: TRBV5-1
D: TRBD1
J: TRBJ2-3
size: .
DNA: TGCGCCAGCAGCTATCAAGGGGGCCCGCCGCCGCAGTATTTT
CDR3: CASSYQGGPPPQYF

V: TRBV19
D: .
J: TRBJ1-1
size: .
DNA: TGTGCCAGTAGTATGTCCATGGGGAGCACTGAAGCTTTCTTT
CDR3: CASSMSMGSTEAFF

V: TRBV5-1
D: .
J: TRBJ1-2
size: many
DNA: TGCGCCAGCAGCACCGATGCTTTTTATGGCTACACCTTC
CDR3: CASSTDAFYGYTF

V: TRBV20-1
D: TRBD2
J: TRBJ2-5
size: .
DNA: TGCAGTGCTAGACACGGGGCTGCGGGGGAGCAGTACTTC
CDR3: CSARHGAAGEQYF

V: TRBV4-3
D: TRBD1
J: TRBJ2-3
size: few
DNA: TGCGCCAGCAGCCAAGGGGGGACAGGGAGGACAGATACGCAGTATTTT
CDR3: CASSQGGTGRTDTQYF

V: TRBV7-2
D: TRBD1
J: TRBJ2-7
size: .
DNA: TGTGCCAGCAGCTCCATGGGACAGCTTGCCTACGAGCAGTACTTC
CDR3: CASSSMGQLAYEQYF

V: TRBV28
D: .
J: TRBJ2-7
size: .
DNA: TGTGCCAGCAGCCCCGGGTTCTCCTACGAGCAGTACTTC
CDR3: CASSPGFSYEQYF

V: TRBV9
D: TRBD1
J: TRBJ1-1
size: once
DNA: TGTGCCAGCAGCGTAGGGAGGACAGGGGGTGGTACTGAAGCTTTCTTT
CDR3: CASSVGRTGGGTEAFF

V: TRBV29-1
D: TRBD1
J: TRBJ1-2
size: many
DNA: TGCAGCACCGGGACAGGGGATGGCTACACCTTC
CDR3: CSTGTGDGYTF

V: TRBV27
D: .
J: TRBJ1-5
size: few
DNA: TGTGCCAGCAGCCGGGACCCGAGTCAGCCCCAGCATTTT
CDR3: CASSRDPSQPQHF

V: TRBV20-1
D: .
J: TRBJ2-5
size: .
DNA: TGCAGTGCTATCACTAACAGGGAAGAGACCCAGTACTTC
CDR3: CSAITNREETQYF

V: TRBV7-3
D: .
J: TRBJ2-1
size: .
DNA: TGTGCCAGCAGCTTATTGGGGGGAGAGGGCGATGAGCAGTTCTTC
CDR3: CASSLLGGEGDEQFF

V: TRBV11-3
D: .
J: TRBJ2-7
size: .
DNA: TGTGCCAGCAGCTGGTCTAGCAGCTCCTACGAGCAGTACTTC
CDR3: CASSWSSSSYEQYF

V: TRBV7-2
D: .
J: TRBJ1-1
size: .
DNA: TGTGCCAGCAGCACAGGACCAGGTCGGAACACTGAAGCTTTCTTT
CDR3: CASSTGPGRNTEAFF

V: TRBV5-1
D: TRBD1
J: TRBJ2-1
size: .
DNA: TGCGCCAGCGGCCCCCGGGACAGGGCTTACAATGAGCAGTTCTTC
CDR3: CASGPRDRAYNEQFF

V: TRBV20-1
D: .
J: TRBJ1-2
size: .
DNA: TGCAGTGCCATGGGACAACCCTATGGCTACACCTTC
CDR3: CSAMGQPYGYTF

V: TRBV7-9
D: .
J: TRBJ2-5
size: few
DNA: TGTGCCAGCAGCTTAGTGGTGACAGAAGAGACCCAGTACTTC
CDR3: CASSLVVTEETQYF

V: TRBV20-1
D: .
J: TRBJ1-5
size: .
DNA: TGCAGTGCTAGAGATCCGAAGGTTTACAATCAGCCCCAGCATTTT
CDR3: CSARDPKVYNQPQHF

V: TRBV24-1
D: .
J: TRBJ2-6
size: .
DNA: TGTGCCACCGGCGGGACGACTGGGGCCAACGTCCTGACTTTC
CDR3: CATGGTTGANVLTF

V: TRBV7-2
D: .
J: TRBJ2-5
size: .
DNA: TGTGCCAGCAGCTGGCAGGGGGGGGGAGAGACCCAGTACTTC
CDR3: CASSWQGGGETQYF

V: TRBV20-1
D: .
J: TRBJ1-2
size: .
DNA: TGCAGTGCTGCTGACGGGGGCGCGGATGGCTACACCTTC
CDR3: CSAADGGADGYTF

V: TRBV6-2/TRBV6-3
D: .
J: TRBJ2-3
size: .
DNA: TGTGCCAGCGGACCCAACACGTACACAGATACGCAGTATTTT
CDR3: CASGPNTYTDTQYF

V: TRBV5-1
D: .
J: TRBJ2-1
size: few
DNA: TGCGCCAGCTTGGAGGGTCCCCGTCAAACCAATGAGCAGTTCTTC
CDR3: CASLEGPRQTNEQFF

V: TRBV27
D: .
J: TRBJ1-2
size: .
DNA: TGTGCCAGCAGCCGGGCCGGCTTCTATGGCTACACCTTC
CDR3: CASSRAGFYGYTF

V: TRBV5-1
D: TRBD2
J: TRBJ2-3
size: .
DNA: TGCGCCAGCGAGGTTGGCGGGGGGGCCCCAGATACGCAGTATTTT
CDR3: CASEVGGGAPDTQYF

V: TRBV29-1
D: TRBD1
J: TRBJ1-2
size: few
DNA: TGCAGCGTTGGGGGACAGGGGAACACCTTC
CDR3: CSVGGQGNTF